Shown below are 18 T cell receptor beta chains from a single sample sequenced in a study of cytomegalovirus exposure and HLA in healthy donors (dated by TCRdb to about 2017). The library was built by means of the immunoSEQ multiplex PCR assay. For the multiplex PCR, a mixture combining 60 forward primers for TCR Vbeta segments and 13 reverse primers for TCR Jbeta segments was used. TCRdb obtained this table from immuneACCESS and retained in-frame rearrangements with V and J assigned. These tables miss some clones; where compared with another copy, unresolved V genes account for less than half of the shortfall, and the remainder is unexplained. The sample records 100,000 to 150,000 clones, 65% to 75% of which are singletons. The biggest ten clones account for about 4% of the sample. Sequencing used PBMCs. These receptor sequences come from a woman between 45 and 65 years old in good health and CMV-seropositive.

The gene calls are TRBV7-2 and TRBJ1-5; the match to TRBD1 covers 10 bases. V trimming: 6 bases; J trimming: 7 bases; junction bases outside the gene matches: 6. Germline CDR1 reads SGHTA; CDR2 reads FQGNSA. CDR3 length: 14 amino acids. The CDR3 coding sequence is TGTGCCAGCAGGCCCGGGACAGGGGCACAGCCCCAGCATTTT. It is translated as CASRPGTGAQPQHF.

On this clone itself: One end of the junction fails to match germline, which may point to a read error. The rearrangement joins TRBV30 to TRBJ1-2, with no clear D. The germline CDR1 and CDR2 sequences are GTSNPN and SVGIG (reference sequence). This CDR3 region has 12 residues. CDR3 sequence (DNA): TGTGCCCGGAGTCGGGTGGGCTATGGCTACACCTTC. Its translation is CARSRVGYGYTF.

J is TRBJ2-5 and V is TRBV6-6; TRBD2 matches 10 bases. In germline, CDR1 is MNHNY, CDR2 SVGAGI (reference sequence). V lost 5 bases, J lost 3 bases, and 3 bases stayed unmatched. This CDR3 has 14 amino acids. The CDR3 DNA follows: TGTGCCAGCAGTCCCGGACTAGCGGAAGAGACCCAGTACTTC. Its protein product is CASSPGLAEETQYF.

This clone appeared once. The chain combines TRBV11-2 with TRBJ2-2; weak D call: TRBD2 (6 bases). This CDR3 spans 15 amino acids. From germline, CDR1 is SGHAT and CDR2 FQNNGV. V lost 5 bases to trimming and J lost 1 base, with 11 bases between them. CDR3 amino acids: CASSINGGNTGELFF. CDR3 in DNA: TGTGCCAGCAGCATCAACGGGGGGAACACCGGGGAGCTGTTTTTT.

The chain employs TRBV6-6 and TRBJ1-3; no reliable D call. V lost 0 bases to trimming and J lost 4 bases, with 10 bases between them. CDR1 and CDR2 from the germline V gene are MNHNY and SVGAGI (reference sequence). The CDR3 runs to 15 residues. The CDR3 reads CASSYSAGFGNTIYF. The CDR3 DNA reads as TGTGCCAGCAGTTACTCAGCCGGGTTCGGAAACACCATATATTTT.

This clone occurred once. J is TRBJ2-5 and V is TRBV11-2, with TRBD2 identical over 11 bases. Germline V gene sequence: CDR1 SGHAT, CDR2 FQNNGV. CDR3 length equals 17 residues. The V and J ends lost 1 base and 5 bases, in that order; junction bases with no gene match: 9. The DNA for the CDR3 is TGTGCCAGCAGCTTAGGGCCTAGCGGGGGGATTAGTGAGACCCAGTACTTC. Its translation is CASSLGPSGGISETQYF.

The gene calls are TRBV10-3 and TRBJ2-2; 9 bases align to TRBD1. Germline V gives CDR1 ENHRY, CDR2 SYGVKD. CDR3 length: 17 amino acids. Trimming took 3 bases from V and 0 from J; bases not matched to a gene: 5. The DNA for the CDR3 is TGTGCCATCAGTGATCCGGGACAGGGCGCGAACACCGGGGAGCTGTTTTTT. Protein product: CAISDPGQGANTGELFF.

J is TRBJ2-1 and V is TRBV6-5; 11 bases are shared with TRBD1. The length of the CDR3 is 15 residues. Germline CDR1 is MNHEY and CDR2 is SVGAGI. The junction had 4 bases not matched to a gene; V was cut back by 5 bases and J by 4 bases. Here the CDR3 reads CASSPGTGGYNEQFF. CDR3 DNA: TGTGCCAGCAGTCCCGGGACAGGGGGGTACAATGAGCAGTTCTTC.

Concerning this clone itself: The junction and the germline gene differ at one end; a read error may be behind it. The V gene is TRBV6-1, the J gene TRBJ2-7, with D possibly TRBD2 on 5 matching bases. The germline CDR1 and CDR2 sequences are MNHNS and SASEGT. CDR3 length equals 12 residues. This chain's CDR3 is CASSERGYGQYF. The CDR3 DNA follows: TGTGCCAGCAGTGAAAGAGGGTACGGGCAGTACTTC.

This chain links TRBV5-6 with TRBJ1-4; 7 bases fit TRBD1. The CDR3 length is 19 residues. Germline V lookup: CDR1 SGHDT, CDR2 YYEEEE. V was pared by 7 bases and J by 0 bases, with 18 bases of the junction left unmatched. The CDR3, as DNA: TGTGCCAGCGGAGGGGGCGGGACCAAGGGGTTTGCAACTAATGAAAAACTGTTTTTT. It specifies CASGGGGTKGFATNEKLFF.

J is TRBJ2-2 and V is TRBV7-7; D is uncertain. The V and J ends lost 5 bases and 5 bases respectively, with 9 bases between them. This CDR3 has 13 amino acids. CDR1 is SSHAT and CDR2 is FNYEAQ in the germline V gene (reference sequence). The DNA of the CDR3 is TGTGCCAGCAGCCCCCGTGTTACCGGGGAGCTGTTTTTT. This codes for CASSPRVTGELFF.

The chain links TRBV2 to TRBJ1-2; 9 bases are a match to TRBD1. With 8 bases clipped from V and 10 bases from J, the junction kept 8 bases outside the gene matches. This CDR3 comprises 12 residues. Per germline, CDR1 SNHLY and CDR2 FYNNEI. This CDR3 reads CASRGRTGDYTF. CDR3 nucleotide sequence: TGTGCCAGCCGCGGGCGGACAGGGGACTACACCTTC.

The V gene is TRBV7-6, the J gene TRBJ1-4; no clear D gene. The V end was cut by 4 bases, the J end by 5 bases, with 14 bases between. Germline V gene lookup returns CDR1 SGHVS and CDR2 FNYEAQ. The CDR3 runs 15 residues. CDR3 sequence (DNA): TGTGCCAGCAGCTCCGGGTCCTATCAGAATGAAAAACTGTTTTTT. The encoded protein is CASSSGSYQNEKLFF. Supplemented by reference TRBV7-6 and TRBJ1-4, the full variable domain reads GAGVSQSPRYKVTKRGQDVALRCDPISGHVSLYWYRQALGQGPEFLTYFNYEAQQDKSGLPNDRFSAERPEGSISTLTIQRTEQRDSAMYRCASSSGSYQNEKLFFGSGTQLSVL.

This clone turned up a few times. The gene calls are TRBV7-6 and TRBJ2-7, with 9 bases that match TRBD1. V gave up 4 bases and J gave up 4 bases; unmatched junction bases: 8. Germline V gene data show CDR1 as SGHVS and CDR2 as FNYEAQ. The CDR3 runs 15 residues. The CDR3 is CASSSYRDRAYEQYF. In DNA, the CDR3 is TGTGCCAGCAGCTCCTACCGGGACAGGGCATACGAGCAGTACTTC.

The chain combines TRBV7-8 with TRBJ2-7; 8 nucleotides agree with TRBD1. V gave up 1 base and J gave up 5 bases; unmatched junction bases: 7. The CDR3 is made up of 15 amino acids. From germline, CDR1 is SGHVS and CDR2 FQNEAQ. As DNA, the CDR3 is TGTGCCAGCAGCTTAGGTCAGGGGGCATATAACGAGCAGTACTTC. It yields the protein CASSLGQGAYNEQYF.

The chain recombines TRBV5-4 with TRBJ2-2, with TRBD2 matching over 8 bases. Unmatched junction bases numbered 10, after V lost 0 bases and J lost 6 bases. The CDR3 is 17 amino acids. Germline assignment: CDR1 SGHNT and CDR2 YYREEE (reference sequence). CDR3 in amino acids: CASSLGGVGGAAGELFF. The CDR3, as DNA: TGTGCCAGCAGCTTGGGGGGAGTCGGGGGGGCCGCCGGGGAGCTGTTTTTT.

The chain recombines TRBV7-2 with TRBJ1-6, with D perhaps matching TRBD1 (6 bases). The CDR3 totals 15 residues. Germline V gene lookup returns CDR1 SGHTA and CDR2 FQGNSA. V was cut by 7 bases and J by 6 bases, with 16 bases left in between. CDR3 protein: CASNPRGSFNSPLHF. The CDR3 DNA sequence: TGTGCCAGCAACCCTAGGGGGTCGTTTAATTCACCCCTCCACTTT.

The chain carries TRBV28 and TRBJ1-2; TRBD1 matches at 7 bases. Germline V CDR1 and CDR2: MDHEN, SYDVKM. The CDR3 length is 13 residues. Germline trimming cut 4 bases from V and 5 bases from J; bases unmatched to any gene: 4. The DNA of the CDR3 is TGTGCCAGCAGTTCCTGGACAGGTTATGGCTACACCTTC. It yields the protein CASSSWTGYGYTF.